This T cell receptor (beta chain) was recorded in a study of T cell responses to AZD1222 COVID-19 vaccine. Whole-study findings and limits: Donors were chiefly white British, with a greater number of females, and clonal diversity was perhaps underestimated.

The protocol was immunoSEQ multiplex PCR, while the TCRdb copy is restricted to in-frame clones and leaves out a portion. In the table there are roughly 170,000 clones, 94% of which are singletons. Germline V lookup: CDR1 SGHTA, CDR2 FQGNSA. The CDR3 runs 14 residues. Trimming at V came to 5 bases and at J to 5 bases, leaving 7 bases not matched to a gene. Points on this clone: No antigen is known for it.

This sample comprised peripheral blood, obtained 28 days after the second AZD1222 dose. V is TRBV7-2 and J is TRBJ1-2, with 8 bases matching TRBD1. The clonotype comes from an adult who received the AZD1222 COVID-19 vaccine. CDR3 region: CASSPQTGGYGYTF. The DNA for the CDR3 is TGTGCCAGCAGCCCACAAACAGGGGGATATGGCTACACCTTC.